The rows below give T cell receptor beta chains drawn from one sample of a study of identical twins. TCRdb used MiXCR to reprocess the 5' RACE reads, holding one entry per CDR3 protein. The sample lists 500,000 to 600,000 distinct CDR3 sequences, about 20% occurring once. These sequences were also reported in another study, on T cells expressing NK-cell markers.

The specimen sequenced was CD4+ T cells sorted from blood. The origin of the receptors is a woman younger than 30 in good health. Both conserved end residues are part of each CDR3. A D gene is named only where the DNA matches it firmly. Not all rows give a size; the values are once, few, many and, for expanded clones, a class.

j_gene: TRBJ2-3; d_gene: TRBD2; abundance: few; v_gene: TRBV20-1; CDR3nt: TGCAGTGCTAGAATTGTAGCGGGGGCCGCAACGCAGTATTTT; CDR3aa: CSARIVAGAATQYF
j_gene: TRBJ2-1; d_gene: NA; abundance: NA; v_gene: TRBV6-5; CDR3nt: TGTGCCAGCAGTTACTCGGAGTCCTCCTACAATGAGCAGTTCTTC; CDR3aa: CASSYSESSYNEQFF
j_gene: TRBJ2-1; d_gene: TRBD2; abundance: few; v_gene: TRBV4-3; CDR3nt: TGCGCCAGCAGCCACGAGAGGACTAGCAATGAGCAGTTCTTC; CDR3aa: CASSHERTSNEQFF
j_gene: TRBJ2-3; d_gene: TRBD2; abundance: NA; v_gene: TRBV9; CDR3nt: TGTGCCAGCAGCGGACTAATAGCGGGGCTAAGCACAGATACGCAGTATTTT; CDR3aa: CASSGLIAGLSTDTQYF
j_gene: TRBJ2-7; d_gene: TRBD2; abundance: few; v_gene: TRBV5-1; CDR3nt: TGCGCCAGCAGCCCGGGGGGGGCGGCCGGCTACGAGCAGTACTTC; CDR3aa: CASSPGGAAGYEQYF
j_gene: TRBJ2-7; d_gene: NA; abundance: few; v_gene: TRBV5-1; CDR3nt: TGCGCCAGCAGCTTGGGGGACTCAACGGGGGAGCAGTACTTC; CDR3aa: CASSLGDSTGEQYF
j_gene: TRBJ1-5; d_gene: NA; abundance: few; v_gene: TRBV20-1; CDR3nt: TGCAGTGCTATAGGCGAGGGTCAGCCCCAGCATTTT; CDR3aa: CSAIGEGQPQHF
j_gene: TRBJ2-2; d_gene: NA; abundance: NA; v_gene: TRBV7-8; CDR3nt: TGTGCCAGCCGACTTTCAGTCGGCGGGGCCACCGGGGAGCTGTTTTTT; CDR3aa: CASRLSVGGATGELFF
j_gene: TRBJ2-4; d_gene: NA; abundance: NA; v_gene: TRBV4-3; CDR3nt: TGCGCCAGCAGCCAAGACGCCCTAAGCATTCAGTACTTC; CDR3aa: CASSQDALSIQYF
j_gene: TRBJ2-4; d_gene: NA; abundance: NA; v_gene: TRBV15; CDR3nt: TGTGCCACCAGCAGAGGCGAGACATGGGAGTACTTC; CDR3aa: CATSRGETWEYF
j_gene: TRBJ1-2; d_gene: TRBD1; abundance: NA; v_gene: TRBV10-3; CDR3nt: TGTGCCATCAGCCCAGGGGGCCAGGGCTACACCTTC; CDR3aa: CAISPGGQGYTF
j_gene: TRBJ1-5; d_gene: NA; abundance: NA; v_gene: TRBV5-5; CDR3nt: TGTGCCAGCAGCTTGATGTACAGGGGCAATCAGCCCCAGCATTTT; CDR3aa: CASSLMYRGNQPQHF
j_gene: TRBJ1-2; d_gene: NA; abundance: once; v_gene: TRBV3-1; CDR3nt: TGTGCCAGCAGCCCCTCCGAGGGAGGTGGTGGCTACACCTTC; CDR3aa: CASSPSEGGGGYTF
j_gene: TRBJ1-1; d_gene: NA; abundance: few; v_gene: TRBV5-1; CDR3nt: TGCGCCAGCAGGGGTTTGATGAACACTGAAGCTTTCTTT; CDR3aa: CASRGLMNTEAFF
j_gene: TRBJ2-2; d_gene: NA; abundance: NA; v_gene: TRBV12-3/TRBV12-4; CDR3nt: TGTGCCAGCAGTCTCGACCATACCACCGGGGAGCTGTTTTTT; CDR3aa: CASSLDHTTGELFF
j_gene: TRBJ2-5; d_gene: TRBD1; abundance: NA; v_gene: TRBV20-1; CDR3nt: TGCAGTGCTAGAGAGGCAGGGGGAAAGACCCAGTACTTC; CDR3aa: CSAREAGGKTQYF
j_gene: TRBJ2-1; d_gene: NA; abundance: NA; v_gene: TRBV6-1; CDR3nt: TGTGCCAGCAGTCCGGTGAACAATGAGCAGTTCTTC; CDR3aa: CASSPVNNEQFF
j_gene: TRBJ1-2; d_gene: NA; abundance: few; v_gene: TRBV4-2; CDR3nt: TGTGCCAGCAGCCAAGATCTTGGGACGTTAGGCTACACCTTC; CDR3aa: CASSQDLGTLGYTF
j_gene: TRBJ2-1; d_gene: NA; abundance: few; v_gene: TRBV4-2; CDR3nt: TGTGCCAGCAGCCCAGGGGGAGGCCCTACGGATGAGCAGTTCTTC; CDR3aa: CASSPGGGPTDEQFF
j_gene: TRBJ2-3; d_gene: TRBD2; abundance: NA; v_gene: TRBV7-2; CDR3nt: TGTGCCAGCAGCTTATGGCGGGAGATCACAGATACGCAGTATTTT; CDR3aa: CASSLWREITDTQYF
j_gene: TRBJ1-3; d_gene: NA; abundance: NA; v_gene: TRBV7-2; CDR3nt: TGTGCCAGCAGCCACAGGATCACACCTGGAAACACCATATATTTT; CDR3aa: CASSHRITPGNTIYF
j_gene: TRBJ1-2; d_gene: NA; abundance: few; v_gene: TRBV7-2; CDR3nt: TGTGCCAGCAGCTTCCTCAGGGTAGCTAACTATGGCTACACCTTC; CDR3aa: CASSFLRVANYGYTF
j_gene: TRBJ2-5; d_gene: NA; abundance: few; v_gene: TRBV12-3/TRBV12-4; CDR3nt: TGTGCCAGCAGTTTGCCCCACAGCCCGAGGGCCCCCTCGGAGACCCAGTACTTC; CDR3aa: CASSLPHSPRAPSETQYF
j_gene: TRBJ2-2; d_gene: NA; abundance: NA; v_gene: TRBV11-3; CDR3nt: TGTGCCAGCAGCCCAATAGGGACCGGGGAGCTGTTTTTT; CDR3aa: CASSPIGTGELFF
j_gene: TRBJ1-5; d_gene: NA; abundance: few; v_gene: TRBV20-1; CDR3nt: TGCAGTGCCCGATGGGGGAATCAGCCCCAGCATTTT; CDR3aa: CSARWGNQPQHF
j_gene: TRBJ2-2; d_gene: TRBD1; abundance: NA; v_gene: TRBV7-9; CDR3nt: TGTGCCAGCAAGGACAGGGGTGGCACCGGGGAGCTGTTTTTT; CDR3aa: CASKDRGGTGELFF
j_gene: TRBJ2-1; d_gene: TRBD1; abundance: few; v_gene: TRBV7-2; CDR3nt: TGTGCCAGCAGCGGGGACAGGAACTATGAGCAGTTCTTC; CDR3aa: CASSGDRNYEQFF
j_gene: TRBJ2-7; d_gene: NA; abundance: few; v_gene: TRBV29-1; CDR3nt: TGCAGCGTTGGTAAACAGTACGAGCAGTACTTC; CDR3aa: CSVGKQYEQYF
j_gene: TRBJ2-2; d_gene: NA; abundance: once; v_gene: TRBV6-1; CDR3nt: TGTGCCAGCAGTGTTCCCCTCAGGAGATTTAAGGACACCGGGGAGCTGTTTTTT; CDR3aa: CASSVPLRRFKDTGELFF
j_gene: TRBJ1-5; d_gene: NA; abundance: NA; v_gene: TRBV7-9; CDR3nt: TGTGCCAGCAGCCATCTAGGGAGCCGAGGGGTCCAGCCCCAGCATTTT; CDR3aa: CASSHLGSRGVQPQHF
j_gene: TRBJ1-1; d_gene: TRBD1; abundance: many; v_gene: TRBV12-3/TRBV12-4; CDR3nt: TGTGCCAGCAGTTTGAGGGGGCCGAGGGGCACGGCTTTCTTT; CDR3aa: CASSLRGPRGTAFF
j_gene: TRBJ2-7; d_gene: TRBD2; abundance: NA; v_gene: TRBV10-3; CDR3nt: TGTGCCATCAGTGAGTCAGCTAGCGGGAGAATGTACGAGCAGTACTTC; CDR3aa: CAISESASGRMYEQYF
j_gene: TRBJ2-3; d_gene: NA; abundance: NA; v_gene: TRBV5-1; CDR3nt: TGCGCCAGCAGCTTGAGACAGGCGGTAGATACGCAGTATTTT; CDR3aa: CASSLRQAVDTQYF
j_gene: TRBJ1-1; d_gene: NA; abundance: NA; v_gene: TRBV6-5; CDR3nt: TGTGCCAGCAGTAAACTCGGGGAGATCCGGAACACTGAAGCTTTCTTT; CDR3aa: CASSKLGEIRNTEAFF
j_gene: TRBJ2-1; d_gene: NA; abundance: NA; v_gene: TRBV5-1; CDR3nt: TGCGCCAGCAGCTTGGTCGGGCAAGGGAGAGGACAGCAGTTCTTC; CDR3aa: CASSLVGQGRGQQFF
j_gene: TRBJ2-3; d_gene: NA; abundance: NA; v_gene: TRBV29-1; CDR3nt: TGCAGCGTCCTCGAGGGGTCTAGCACAGATACGCAGTATTTT; CDR3aa: CSVLEGSSTDTQYF
j_gene: TRBJ2-7; d_gene: NA; abundance: NA; v_gene: TRBV7-8; CDR3nt: TGTGCCAGCAGCCCATACTCTTTCAAGCAGTACTTC; CDR3aa: CASSPYSFKQYF
j_gene: TRBJ1-5; d_gene: TRBD1; abundance: NA; v_gene: TRBV7-2; CDR3nt: TGTGCCAGCAGCCAACAGGGGATGGGGAATCAGCCCCAGCATTTT; CDR3aa: CASSQQGMGNQPQHF
j_gene: TRBJ2-7; d_gene: TRBD2; abundance: few; v_gene: TRBV6-5; CDR3nt: TGTGCCAGCAGTTACTCGAAGGCGGGAGGGTCCTACGAGCAGTACTTC; CDR3aa: CASSYSKAGGSYEQYF
j_gene: TRBJ2-7; d_gene: NA; abundance: few; v_gene: TRBV3-1; CDR3nt: TGTGCCAGCAGCCAAGTCCCACGGGACAACTACGAGCAGTACTTC; CDR3aa: CASSQVPRDNYEQYF
j_gene: TRBJ2-1; d_gene: NA; abundance: NA; v_gene: TRBV11-2; CDR3nt: TGTGCCAGCAGCTTAGGGGAAACTAGCCTGTTCTTC; CDR3aa: CASSLGETSLFF
j_gene: TRBJ2-2; d_gene: TRBD1; abundance: NA; v_gene: TRBV20-1; CDR3nt: TGCAGTGCTAGGACGACAGGGGCAAGGGCCGGGGAGCTGTTTTTT; CDR3aa: CSARTTGARAGELFF
j_gene: TRBJ2-3; d_gene: TRBD2; abundance: many; v_gene: TRBV6-2/TRBV6-3; CDR3nt: TGTGCCAGCTCGGTCGGCCTCCTGACTAGCGGGAGGAACGGCACAGATACGCAGTATTTT; CDR3aa: CASSVGLLTSGRNGTDTQYF
j_gene: TRBJ2-1; d_gene: TRBD2; abundance: NA; v_gene: TRBV20-1; CDR3nt: TGCAGTGCTACTATAAGCGGGAGCCCCTACAATGAGCAGTTCTTC; CDR3aa: CSATISGSPYNEQFF
j_gene: TRBJ2-7; d_gene: TRBD1; abundance: NA; v_gene: TRBV12-3/TRBV12-4; CDR3nt: TGTGCCAGCACCGGGGACAGGGAACCCTACGAGCAGTACTTC; CDR3aa: CASTGDREPYEQYF
j_gene: TRBJ2-7; d_gene: NA; abundance: NA; v_gene: TRBV28; CDR3nt: TGTGCCAGCAGTTATGGGGGGACACACTACGAGCAGTACTTC; CDR3aa: CASSYGGTHYEQYF
j_gene: TRBJ2-7; d_gene: NA; abundance: few; v_gene: TRBV6-1; CDR3nt: TGTGCCAGCAGTGGCGGACTGCTCTCCTACGAGCAGTACTTC; CDR3aa: CASSGGLLSYEQYF
j_gene: TRBJ2-1; d_gene: TRBD2; abundance: few; v_gene: TRBV7-2; CDR3nt: TGTGCCAGCAGCTTATCGGGACTAGCGGGGGGGCGCGAGCAGTTCTTC; CDR3aa: CASSLSGLAGGREQFF
j_gene: TRBJ2-5; d_gene: NA; abundance: few; v_gene: TRBV20-1; CDR3nt: TGCAGTGCTAGACCGAGCTCGGGCTTTCAAGAGACCCAGTACTTC; CDR3aa: CSARPSSGFQETQYF
j_gene: TRBJ2-2; d_gene: NA; abundance: NA; v_gene: TRBV15; CDR3nt: TGTGCCACCCGCCGGGACGCCATGGTTGGGGAGCTGTTTTTT; CDR3aa: CATRRDAMVGELFF